A single T cell receptor beta chain is shown here with its context. Antigen specificity is unknown. A much larger clone differs by one base, so this may be a read error. Germline V gives CDR1 LGHDT, CDR2 YNNKEL (reference sequence). The CDR3 totals 14 residues. There were TCR beta CDR3 regions amplified from RNA transcripts. With the HTBI primer set, the TCR CDR3 went through a first round of RT-PCR. TCRdb re-called the multiplex PCR reads with MiXCR, one entry per CDR3 protein. This sample has hundreds of thousands of distinct CDR3 sequences, with approximately 15% found just once. Ophthalmopathy cases scored 3 or more on the Clinical Activity Score and 4 or more on NOSPECS grade, with duration below 3 months. This sample was taken from a study of T cells in Graves' hyperthyroidism and ophthalmopathy. The study's findings and limits: Ophthalmopathy was told apart from stable hyperthyroidism by a 13 V-J model.

The V gene is TRBV3-1, the J gene TRBJ2-1; no clear D. The receptor's source is a woman aged 45-60 years with Graves' ophthalmopathy. Sequencing used blood. This CDR3 reads CASGQGSEYNEQFF. The CDR3 coding sequence is TGTGCCAGCGGCCAAGGAAGTGAGTACAATGAGCAGTTCTTC.